These 13 T cell receptor beta chains were all obtained from the same sample, sequenced in a study of cytomegalovirus exposure and HLA in healthy donors. PCR employed 60 Vbeta and 13 Jbeta primers. This table comes from immunoSEQ multiplex PCR, and its TCRdb copy is limited to in-frame clones, with some not included. The sample yields about 76,000 clones, about 78% seen once. Specimen: PBMCs. The receptors were sampled from a woman aged 40 to 49 in good health and CMV-seropositive.

The chain is built from TRBV19 and TRBJ2-7, with TRBD2 as a possible D gene (6 bases). V was cut by 8 bases and J by 1 base, with 12 bases left in between. The CDR3 sequence is 13 residues long. The germline gives CDR1 LNHDA, CDR2 SQIVND (reference sequence). The CDR3 DNA reads as TGTGCCAGTCGGGGGTGGGGATCCTACGAGCAGTACTTC. It specifies CASRGWGSYEQYF. The variable domain in full, completed from reference TRBV19 and TRBJ2-7, reads DGGITQSPKYLFRKEGQNVTLSCEQNLNHDAMYWYRQDPGQGLRLIYYSQIVNDFQKGDIAEGYSVSREKKESFPLTVTSAQKNPTAFYLCASRGWGSYEQYFGPGTRLTVT.

A few counts support this clone. The chain couples TRBV30 to TRBJ2-1, with D perhaps TRBD2 (7 bases). CDR3 length: 16 amino acids. Trimming removed 1 base at V and 0 bases at J, with 13 bases between. Germline values: CDR1 GTSNPN, CDR2 SVGIG (reference sequence). The CDR3 coding sequence is TGTGCCTGGAGTGGTGCGGGGGCTATCTCCTACAATGAGCAGTTCTTC. Residues: CAWSGAGAISYNEQFF.

The V gene is TRBV18, the J gene TRBJ2-7, with TRBD2 matching 7 bases. This CDR3 region has 16 residues. CDR1 is KGHSH, CDR2 LQKENI, per germline. With V trimmed by 2 bases and J by 7 bases, 14 bases remained unmatched. CDR3 loop: CASSPSQGADGGEQYF. The DNA of the CDR3 is TGTGCCAGCTCACCATCCCAAGGGGCCGACGGGGGGGAGCAGTACTTC.

This clone has only a few counts. The rearrangement links TRBV30 to TRBJ1-1; D is possibly TRBD1 (5 bases). Per the germline V gene, CDR1 is GTSNPN and CDR2 is SVGIG (reference sequence). V was clipped by 5 bases and J by 5 bases, with 12 bases between them. The CDR3 is 12 residues long. CDR3 nucleotides: TGTGCCTGGGGGGGGAGTGGGACTGAAGCTTTCTTT. Encoded protein: CAWGGSGTEAFF. The full variable domain, its missing parts supplied by reference TRBV30 and TRBJ1-1, is SQTIHQWPATLVQPVGSPLSLECTVEGTSNPNLYWYRQAAGRGLQLLFYSVGIGQISSEVPQNLSASRPQDRQFILSSKKLLLSDSGFYLCAWGGSGTEAFFGQGTRLTVV.

The chain employs TRBV10-3 and TRBJ2-3; tentative D call: TRBD1 (5 bases). CDR1 ENHRY and CDR2 SYGVKD come from the germline V gene. The CDR3 is 17 residues long. Trimming removed 1 base from V and 2 bases from J, with 16 bases in between. DNA for the CDR3: TGTGCCATCAGTGAGTATGGGGCCGCGGCAAACACAGATACGCAGTATTTT. This codes for CAISEYGAAANTDTQYF.

This clone showed up just a few times. This sequence joins TRBV19 and TRBJ2-2; possibly TRBD1 for D (6 bases). The CDR3 extends over 14 amino acids. V lost 6 bases to trimming and J lost 4 bases, with 12 bases between them. The germline gives CDR1 LNHDA, CDR2 SQIVND (reference sequence). As DNA, the CDR3 is TGTGCCAGTAGCCCTGACAGGTCCACCGGGGAGCTGTTTTTT. Translation: CASSPDRSTGELFF.

This chain uses TRBV7-9 with TRBJ1-1; D unresolved. V was cut by 4 bases and J by 0 bases, with 6 bases left in between. The CDR3 has 13 residues. Germline V gene lookup returns CDR1 SEHNR and CDR2 FQNEAQ (reference sequence). CDR3 loop: CASSSQMNTEAFF. The CDR3 DNA reads TGTGCCAGCAGCTCCCAGATGAACACTGAAGCTTTCTTT.

This clone was seen more than once but under ten times. V is TRBV5-1 and J is TRBJ1-3, with 7 bases lining up with TRBD1. V dropped 2 bases and J dropped 6; count of bases not matched to a gene: 5. The germline CDR1 and CDR2 sequences are SGHRS and YFSETQ. CDR3 length: 14 amino acids. The CDR3 sequence is CASSFGQALNTIYF. CDR3 bases: TGCGCCAGCAGCTTCGGACAGGCCCTAAACACCATATATTTT.

The chain combines TRBV28 with TRBJ2-1, with 8 bases lining up with TRBD2. Trimming at V came to 6 bases and at J to 3 bases, leaving 4 bases not matched to a gene. The CDR3 consists of 14 residues. In germline, CDR1 is MDHEN, CDR2 SYDVKM. Here the CDR3 DNA reads TGTGCCAGCAGCAAGGGGACTAGCTACAATGAGCAGTTCTTC. This gives the protein CASSKGTSYNEQFF.

This chain uses TRBV27 with TRBJ1-5, with D perhaps matching TRBD1 (5 bases). CDR1 and CDR2 from the germline V gene are MNHEY and SMNVEV (reference sequence). Trimming took off 5 bases at V and 9 bases at J, with 8 bases between the two ends. CDR3 length equals 11 residues. The chain's CDR3 is CASSGGGPQHF. CDR3 bases: TGTGCCAGCAGTGGGGGGGGGCCCCAGCATTTT.

The V call is TRBV5-1, the J call TRBJ2-7; 8 bases fit TRBD2. CDR3 length: 17 residues. Losses at the gene ends were 4 bases for V and 0 bases for J; bases not matched to a gene: 12. Per germline, CDR1 SGHRS and CDR2 YFSETQ. The chain's CDR3 is CASSVTIAGHDSYEQYF. The CDR3 coding sequence is TGCGCCAGCAGCGTCACGATAGCGGGGCATGACTCCTACGAGCAGTACTTC.

This clone has just one count. The CDR3: CASRPRGPGGELFF. CDR3 coding DNA: TGTGCCAGCAGACCCAGGGGGCCGGGCGGGGAGCTGTTTTTT. The V and J genes are TRBV6-5 and TRBJ2-2; TRBD1 agrees at 8 bases. Germline V gives CDR1 MNHEY, CDR2 SVGAGI. V shed 6 bases and J 7 bases; nucleotides not matched to a gene: 7. The CDR3 is 14 residues long.

This chain links TRBV6-1 with TRBJ2-3, with TRBD2 matching over 9 bases. With 2 bases clipped from V and 4 bases from J, the junction kept 7 bases outside the gene matches. Germline V gene lookup returns CDR1 MNHNS and CDR2 SASEGT. CDR3 length equals 16 residues. CDR3 in DNA: TGTGCCAGCAGTGAAACAGCGGGGGGCCGGGCAGATACGCAGTATTTT. Its translation is CASSETAGGRADTQYF.